What follows are 11 T cell receptor beta chains derived from one specimen sequenced in a study of CD8 T cells in ankylosing spondylitis. General study points: There was a TCR beta motif, made of several highly homologous variants, that appeared characteristic of ankylosing spondylitis blood.

TCRdb reprocessed the 5' RACE reads with MiXCR, giving one entry per CDR3 protein. Altogether about 540,000 distinct CDR3 sequences are present, 12% being singletons, with the ten largest covering over 6.5%. For these receptors, no antigen is known. The sequencing sample was made of blood, either unsorted or a sorted T cell fraction (not recorded which). Receptors were obtained from a male donor with ankylosing spondylitis.

This clonotype was seen repeatedly, ten times or more. This chain links TRBV4-1 with TRBJ1-2, with 8 nucleotides matching TRBD1. The CDR3 length is 16 residues. J was trimmed by 4 bases and V by 0 bases; bases with no gene match: 7. Germline loops: CDR1 MGHRA, CDR2 YSYEKL. The chain's CDR3 is CASSQESRGLGYGYTF. CDR3 nucleotide sequence: TGCGCCAGCAGCCAAGAATCCAGGGGGCTCGGCTATGGCTACACCTTC.

This clonotype has more than one count but fewer than ten. This chain uses TRBV20-1 with TRBJ2-1, with TRBD2 identical over 12 bases. CDR3 length: 13 residues. After removal of 6 bases from V and 7 bases from J, the junction contained 4 bases not matched to a gene. CDR1 and CDR2 from the germline V gene are DFQATT and SNEGSKA (reference sequence). In DNA form, the CDR3 reads TGCAGTGCCCCGACTAGCGGGAGTAATGAGCAGTTCTTC. Residues: CSAPTSGSNEQFF.

The chain joins TRBV5-6 to TRBJ1-2; D unresolved. Germline values: CDR1 SGHDT, CDR2 YYEEEE. CDR3 size: 13 residues. Trimming cost V 2 bases and J 8 bases, with 13 bases left between them. The CDR3: CASSFTGVEGYTF. DNA of the CDR3: TGTGCCAGCAGCTTTACCGGGGTCGAGGGCTACACCTTC.

This clonotype was observed a few times. For the CDR3, the DNA is TGTGCCAGTAGTCTCACGACAGGCCCTGGTGGGGCCAACGTCCTGACTTTC. Its translation: CASSLTTGPGGANVLTF. The chain carries TRBV19 and TRBJ2-6; weak D call: TRBD1 (6 bases). The germline gives CDR1 LNHDA, CDR2 SQIVND (reference sequence). Trimming pared 5 bases from V and 3 bases from J, leaving 17 bases between. The CDR3 length is 17 residues.

This clonotype was picked up many times. CDR3 loop: CAMQAYDDPTDTQYF. DNA for the CDR3: TGTGCCATGCAAGCCTATGATGATCCCACAGATACGCAGTATTTT. This chain connects TRBV10-3 to TRBJ2-3; D remains unclear. V lost 9 bases to trimming and J lost 2 bases, with 18 bases between them. CDR1 is ENHRY and CDR2 is SYGVKD in the germline V gene. CDR3 size: 15 residues.

This clonotype turned up a few times. The genes are TRBV5-6 and TRBJ2-7; 8 nucleotides align to TRBD2. V dropped 0 bases and J dropped 1; count of bases not matched to a gene: 6. CDR1 and CDR2 (germline): SGHDT, YYEEEE. The CDR3 spans 16 residues. CDR3 sequence: CASSLDPSGLSYEQYF. CDR3 DNA: TGTGCCAGCAGCTTGGATCCTAGCGGGTTATCCTACGAGCAGTACTTC. Complete variable domain (other parts from reference TRBV5-6 and TRBJ2-7): DAGVTQSPTHLIKTRGQQVTLRCSPKSGHDTVSWYQQALGQGPQFIFQYYEEEERQRGNFPDRFSGHQFPNYSSELNVNALLLGDSALYLCASSLDPSGLSYEQYFGPGTRLTVT.

The sample holds a few counts of this clonotype. The gene calls are TRBV5-1 and TRBJ1-4; 9 nucleotides agree with TRBD1. The CDR3 is 14 residues long. V dropped 4 bases and J dropped 6; count of bases not matched to a gene: 4. The germline V gene encodes CDR1 SGHRS and CDR2 YFSETQ. CDR3 sequence reads: CASSPRTGDEKLFF. Written as DNA, the CDR3 is TGCGCCAGCAGCCCCCGGACAGGGGATGAAAAACTGTTTTTT.

J is TRBJ2-1 and V is TRBV13, with unresolved D. The CDR3 runs 12 residues. V was shortened by 5 bases and J by 4 bases, with 6 bases between the two germline ends. Germline CDR1 PRHDT, CDR2 FYEKMQ (reference sequence). For the CDR3, the DNA is TGTGCCAGCAGCGAGACTTACAATGAGCAGTTCTTC. Translating gives CASSETYNEQFF.

J is TRBJ2-3 and V is TRBV7-9; the D gene is possibly TRBD1 (5 bases). Germline loops: CDR1 SEHNR, CDR2 FQNEAQ (reference sequence). Trimming took off 5 bases at V and 0 bases at J, with 9 bases between the two ends. This CDR3 is 14 amino acids long. CDR3 in DNA: TGTGCCAGCAGCCTACAGGACAGCACAGATACGCAGTATTTT. This codes for CASSLQDSTDTQYF.

V gene TRBV12-3 or TRBV12-4 combines with J gene TRBJ1-2, with D maybe TRBD1 (5 bases). The length of the CDR3 is 13 residues. V was trimmed by 6 bases and J by 8 bases, leaving 16 bases between them. CDR3 bases: TGTGCCAGCAGGGTTATGGGGGGGGACGGCTACACCTTC. Residues: CASRVMGGDGYTF.

This clonotype was observed many times. The chain uses TRBV12-3 or TRBV12-4 and TRBJ1-5; D gene ambiguous. Trimming pared 3 bases from V and 6 bases from J, leaving 12 bases between. CDR3 length: 14 residues. The CDR3 sequence is CASSFGGKGQPQHF. CDR3 sequence (DNA): TGTGCCAGCAGTTTCGGAGGAAAGGGTCAGCCCCAGCATTTT.